Listed here are 31 T cell receptor beta chains from one sample, sequenced in a study of beta chain features in type 1 diabetes. The entirety of the isolated RNA underwent reverse transcription, so expressed TCRB transcripts were sequenced. TCRdb's copy holds only in-frame clones and misses some; the assay was immunoSEQ multiplex PCR. The sample lists hundreds of thousands of clones; about 16% were seen once. The specimen sequenced was naive CD4+ T cells from blood. Receptor source: a man between 18 and 35 years old in good health.

The V gene is TRBV9, the J gene TRBJ1-6; TRBD1 is a possible D gene (6 bases). Germline CDR1 and CDR2: SGDLS and YYNGEE. CDR3 length: 16 amino acids. The germline V and J ends were trimmed by 4 bases and 6 bases, with 17 bases remaining between them. The CDR3 loop reads CASSMSAGTSNSPLHF. DNA of the CDR3: TGTGCCAGCAGCATGAGTGCCGGGACAAGTAATTCACCCCTCCACTTT.

The chain carries TRBV15 and TRBJ2-7; the D gene is possibly TRBD2 (6 bases). Trimming stripped 5 bases from V and 0 bases from J, with 14 bases between. Germline V gives CDR1 LNHNV, CDR2 YYDKDF (reference sequence). The CDR3 is made up of 15 amino acids. This CDR3 is CATSRRRDSSYEQYF. The CDR3 bases are TGTGCCACCAGCCGACGGCGGGACTCCTCCTACGAGCAGTACTTC.

A few counts support this clone. V gene TRBV5-4 combines with J gene TRBJ2-7, with TRBD2 matching 11 bases. Germline CDR1 is SGHNT and CDR2 is YYREEE (reference sequence). J gave up 4 bases and V 1 base, and 4 bases lay outside the gene matches. The CDR3 extends over 15 amino acids. CDR3 coding DNA: TGTGCCAGCAGCTTGTCGGCTAGCGGGAGGTACGAGCAGTACTTC. This codes for CASSLSASGRYEQYF.

The chain joins TRBV11-2 to TRBJ2-7; the D is unclear. Germline CDR1 and CDR2: SGHAT and FQNNGV. The CDR3 has 16 amino acids. Trimming removed 5 bases from V and 0 bases from J, with 17 bases in between. For the CDR3, the DNA is TGTGCCAGCAGCCGTATCGGACCCCCGAGCTCCTACGAGCAGTACTTC. Residues: CASSRIGPPSSYEQYF.

The table lists this clone with a few counts. J is TRBJ2-5 and V is TRBV5-4; perhaps TRBD1 as D (6 bases). Trimming took 2 bases from V and 1 from J, leaving 9 bases between them. There are 14 residues in the CDR3. CDR1 and CDR2 (germline): SGHNT, YYREEE (reference sequence). The CDR3 nucleotides are TGTGCCAGCAGCTTTACAGGGTCCCAAGAGACCCAGTACTTC. Translated: CASSFTGSQETQYF. The full variable domain, completed using reference TRBV5-4 and TRBJ2-5, is ETGVTQSPTHLIKTRGQQVTLRCSSQSGHNTVSWYQQALGQGPQFIFQYYREEENGRGNFPPRFSGLQFPNYSSELNVNALELDDSALYLCASSFTGSQETQYFGPGTRLLVL.

This clone has only a few counts. The V and J genes are TRBV9 and TRBJ2-5; either TRBD1 or TRBD2 may supply D (5 bases each). Germline V CDR1 and CDR2: SGDLS, YYNGEE. The CDR3 length is 14 residues. Trimming took 0 bases from V and 5 from J, leaving 11 bases between them. CDR3 nucleotide sequence: TGTGCCAGCAGCGTAGACCGGGGCGGGGAGACCCAGTACTTC. It translates to CASSVDRGGETQYF.

This chain uses TRBV19 with TRBJ2-7; unclear D gene. CDR3 length: 16 amino acids. The V gene lost 5 bases and the J gene lost 0 bases, with 17 bases spanning the gap. Germline values: CDR1 LNHDA, CDR2 SQIVND (reference sequence). CDR3 residues: CASSPTTISFSYEQYF. CDR3 nucleotide sequence: TGTGCCAGTAGTCCCACTACTATCTCCTTCTCCTACGAGCAGTACTTC.

A few counts support this clone. The rearrangement links TRBV29-1 to TRBJ2-5; D gene unclear. Germline CDR1 and CDR2: SQVTM and ANQGSEA. V lost 8 bases, J lost 2 bases, and 15 bases lay in between. This CDR3 has 13 amino acids. The CDR3 DNA reads as TGCAGCTTTAAACGCAGTCTACAAGAGACCCAGTACTTC. It encodes CSFKRSLQETQYF.

This sequence joins TRBV10-3 and TRBJ2-1, with 15 positions matching TRBD2. Looked up from germline, CDR1 is ENHRY and CDR2 is SYGVKD. The ends lost 5 bases at V and 0 bases at J; junction bases unmatched: 5. There are 18 residues in the CDR3. The CDR3 coding sequence is TGTGCCATCAGTCGGACTAGCGGGAGGGGAAGCTCCTACAATGAGCAGTTCTTC. Its protein is CAISRTSGRGSSYNEQFF.

This rearrangement joins TRBV7-9 to TRBJ2-1; D unclear. Between the trimmed V and J ends, which lost 1 base and 5 bases, there was a span of 15 bases. CDR1 SEHNR and CDR2 FQNEAQ come from the germline V gene (reference sequence). This CDR3 has 16 residues. The chain's CDR3 is CASSLEGSLPNNEQFF. The CDR3, as DNA: TGTGCCAGCAGCTTAGAAGGGTCCCTACCTAACAATGAGCAGTTCTTC.

The gene calls are TRBV5-1 and TRBJ2-3, with D unclear. This CDR3 is 12 amino acids long. The V and J ends lost 4 bases and 2 bases respectively, with 5 bases between them. Per the germline V gene, CDR1 is SGHRS and CDR2 is YFSETQ. CDR3 in DNA: TGCGCCAGCAGCGACCTCACAGATACGCAGTATTTT. This gives the protein CASSDLTDTQYF.

This clone showed up just a few times. The chain couples TRBV4-1 to TRBJ1-1, with D maybe TRBD1 (5 bases). Germline-derived CDR1 and CDR2 are MGHRA and YSYEKL. The ends were cut back, 4 bases at V and 4 bases at J, with 16 bases in the middle. This CDR3 comprises 15 residues. CDR3 DNA sequence: TGCGCCAGCAGCCCCCTAGTCCCAGGGACCACTGAAGCTTTCTTT. Its protein product is CASSPLVPGTTEAFF.

In its sample, this clone was seen a few times. V usage is TRBV21-1 and J usage is TRBJ2-7. TRBV21-1 constitutes a pseudogene. The CDR3 contains 17 residues. The CDR3 is CASSTKGGTQSSYEQYF. The CDR3 coding sequence is TGTGCCAGCAGCACCAAAGGGGGGACACAGAGCTCCTACGAGCAGTACTTC.

The V and J genes are TRBV9 and TRBJ2-5, with a tentative D call TRBD1 (5 bases). The CDR3 contains 15 residues. Between the trimmed V and J ends, which lost 1 base and 2 bases, there was a span of 12 bases. The germline V gene has CDR1 SGDLS and CDR2 YYNGEE. This chain's CDR3 is CASSVQGLGQETQYF. CDR3 DNA: TGTGCCAGCAGCGTACAGGGCCTGGGGCAAGAGACCCAGTACTTC.

This chain joins TRBV9 and TRBJ2-7, with 8 bases aligning to TRBD2. Germline V gives CDR1 SGDLS, CDR2 YYNGEE. The CDR3 has 15 amino acids. V lost 0 bases and J lost 5; bases outside the gene matches: 7. CDR3 sequence: CASSVEGTRGHEQYF. Written as DNA, the CDR3 is TGTGCCAGCAGCGTAGAGGGGACTAGGGGCCACGAGCAGTACTTC.

This clone was recorded a few times. The chain has TRBV7-2 and TRBJ1-1, with D perhaps matching TRBD1 (6 bases). Deletions cut 6 bases from V and 5 bases from J, with 19 bases between. The CDR3 covers 15 residues. The V gene's germline CDR1 is SGHTA and CDR2 FQGNSA. The CDR3 is CASSPRGKGGTEAFF. CDR3 nucleotide sequence: TGTGCCAGCAGTCCCCGGGGGAAGGGGGGGACTGAAGCTTTCTTT. Filled out from reference TRBV7-2 and TRBJ1-1, the complete variable domain reads GAGVSQSPSNKVTEKGKDVELRCDPISGHTALYWYRQSLGQGLEFLIYFQGNSAPDKSGLPSDRFSAERTGGSVSTLTIQRTQQEDSAVYLCASSPRGKGGTEAFFGQGTRLTVV.

The chain joins TRBV11-2 to TRBJ2-1, with D perhaps TRBD1 (5 bases). The length of the CDR3 is 14 residues. V dropped 5 bases and J dropped 12 bases, with 20 bases sitting between them. Germline lookup yields CDR1 SGHAT and CDR2 FQNNGV. CDR3 protein: CASSKGGAGLGQFF. In DNA, the CDR3 is TGTGCCAGCAGCAAGGGTGGGGCCGGGCTAGGGCAGTTCTTC.

There are a few counts of this clone. The genes are TRBV13 and TRBJ1-3; D gene uncertain. V shed 5 bases and J shed 0 bases, with 14 bases lying between them. Germline CDR1 reads PRHDT; CDR2 reads FYEKMQ (reference sequence). The CDR3 contains 16 residues. This chain's CDR3 is CASSPFRLNSGNTIYF. As DNA, the CDR3 is TGTGCCAGCAGCCCCTTCCGACTCAACTCTGGAAACACCATATATTTT.

This sequence joins TRBV14 and TRBJ2-1; the D gene could be TRBD1 or TRBD2 (6 bases each). In germline, CDR1 is SGHDN, CDR2 FVKESK. V lost 4 bases and J lost 5, with 15 bases in between. The CDR3 loop spans 15 amino acids. CDR3 residues: CASSPVGGTHNEQFF. CDR3 DNA sequence: TGTGCCAGCAGCCCGGTGGGGGGCACACACAATGAGCAGTTCTTC.

This clone was counted a few times. The chain joins TRBV6-5 to TRBJ2-3; a possible D gene is TRBD1 (6 bases). The CDR3 covers 15 residues. The germline gives CDR1 MNHEY, CDR2 SVGAGI. Trimming took 2 bases from V and 1 from J, leaving 10 bases between them. The CDR3 bases are TGTGCCAGCAGTTACCGGGCAGGGGGCACAGATACGCAGTATTTT. Its translation is CASSYRAGGTDTQYF.

This chain links TRBV21-1 with TRBJ1-3. TRBV21-1 is a documented pseudogene. CDR3 length: 16 residues. This CDR3 is CASSKARSFPGNTIYF. CDR3 nucleotides: TGTGCCAGCAGCAAAGCGAGGAGTTTTCCTGGAAACACCATATATTTT.

The rearrangement joins TRBV6-5 to TRBJ1-1; D might be TRBD1 (6 bases). V gave up 2 bases and J gave up 11 bases, with 21 bases separating them. The CDR3 spans 15 residues. Germline-derived CDR1 and CDR2 are MNHEY and SVGAGI. The CDR3 DNA sequence: TGTGCCAGCAGTTACGAAGGGGGTCCCGGGATGACGGCTTTCTTT. Its protein is CASSYEGGPGMTAFF.

J is TRBJ1-1 and V is TRBV9; TRBD1 matches at 7 bases. Germline V lookup: CDR1 SGDLS, CDR2 YYNGEE. Losses at the gene ends were 0 bases for V and 2 bases for J; bases not matched to a gene: 19. The CDR3 runs 20 residues. CDR3 bases: TGTGCCAGCAGCGTAGGCTTAAGATCCCTTCGACAGGGAGGAAACACTGAAGCTTTCTTT. As protein: CASSVGLRSLRQGGNTEAFF.

This clone was detected a few times. The chain joins TRBV7-3 to TRBJ2-2; 7 nucleotides match TRBD1. Germline CDR1 reads SGHTA; CDR2 reads FQGTGA. The CDR3 contains 14 residues. J lost 6 bases, V lost 0 bases, and 1 base had no gene match. For the CDR3, the DNA is TGTGCCAGCAGCTTAACAGACAGGGCCGGGGAGCTGTTTTTT. This codes for CASSLTDRAGELFF.

This clone was detected ten times or more. The chain joins TRBV28 to TRBJ2-1; D is undetermined. Trimming stripped 9 bases from V and 11 bases from J, with 8 bases between. From germline, CDR1 is MDHEN and CDR2 SYDVKM. This CDR3 contains 9 residues. The CDR3 DNA reads TGTGCCAGTGGGATGCAGCAGTTCTTC. This sequence encodes CASGMQQFF.

The chain recombines TRBV7-8 with TRBJ2-2, with 9 bases aligning to TRBD1. The ends lost 1 base at V and 4 bases at J; junction bases unmatched: 4. CDR1 is SGHVS and CDR2 is FQNEAQ in the germline V gene. The CDR3 has 16 amino acids. CDR3 coding DNA: TGTGCCAGCAGCTTAGGGGGGACAGGGAGCACCGGGGAGCTGTTTTTT. It translates to CASSLGGTGSTGELFF.

In this sample, this clone turned up a few times. This chain links TRBV19 with TRBJ1-6, with a tentative D call TRBD1 (6 bases). Germline CDR1 is LNHDA and CDR2 is SQIVND (reference sequence). The ends were cut back, 7 bases at V and 8 bases at J, with 21 bases in the middle. The CDR3 runs 16 residues. The CDR3: CASTSWLGGRDSPLHF. The CDR3 nucleotides read TGTGCCAGTACCTCATGGCTGGGGGGCCGGGATTCACCCCTCCACTTT.

This clone was seen more than once but under ten times. Other DNA variants within this sample encode the same CDR3. CDR3 sequence: CASSLGTGGYEQYF. DNA for the CDR3: TGCGCCAGCAGCTTGGGAACAGGGGGCTACGAGCAGTACTTC. The rearrangement uses TRBV5-1 and TRBJ2-7; TRBD1 matches 8 bases. With 0 bases clipped from V and 3 bases from J, the junction kept 2 bases outside the gene matches. Germline CDR1 and CDR2: SGHRS and YFSETQ. CDR3 length: 14 amino acids.

The rearrangement links TRBV6-1 to TRBJ1-2; D uncertain. The V gene lost 4 bases and the J gene lost 1 base, with 7 bases spanning the gap. The CDR3 length is 13 residues. CDR1 is MNHNS, CDR2 SASEGT, per germline. The CDR3 DNA reads TGTGCCAGCAGTGCCGACCTTAACTATGGCTACACCTTC. This sequence encodes CASSADLNYGYTF.

The J gene is TRBJ2-7, the V gene TRBV4-2; TRBD1 might be the D (6 bases). V lost 1 base, J lost 2 bases, and 12 bases lay in between. This CDR3 has 15 residues. Germline V gene data show CDR1 as LGHNA and CDR2 as YNFKEQ. CDR3 nucleotides: TGTGCCAGCAGCCAAGCTTCGGGGACAACCTACGAGCAGTACTTC. This gives the protein CASSQASGTTYEQYF.

This clone has just a few counts. V and J are TRBV7-2 and TRBJ1-3; D gene ambiguous. CDR3 size: 11 residues. Germline CDR1 reads SGHTA; CDR2 reads FQGNSA. V lost 5 bases and J 7 bases, leaving 6 bases between the germline ends. The CDR3 bases are TGTGCCAGCAGCAAGTGGAACACCATATATTTT. Protein product: CASSKWNTIYF.